This T cell receptor beta chain was recorded in a study of T cell clones after liver transplantation. Study-wide points: Low donor cell numbers restricted donor-reactive repertoire measurement in two subjects. A larger donor-reactive than third-party decline suggested partial antigen-specific deletion.

The method was immunoSEQ multiplex PCR; TCRdb's version includes in-frame clones alone and lacks a portion of them. The repertoire consists of about 72,000 clones, with 90% occurring once and the leading ten covering roughly 2.6%. The CDR3 extends over 15 amino acids. This clone was seen a single time. Its antigen is not identified. The source of this sequence is a human donor who received a liver transplant. The V call is TRBV21-1, the J call TRBJ1-5. TRBV21-1 is a recognized pseudogene. The sample consisted of CD4+ T cells from blood, taken before liver transplant. CDR3 in amino acids: CASTKGWERIQPQHF. The CDR3 DNA reads as TGTGCCAGCACCAAAGGGTGGGAGCGGATTCAGCCCCAGCATTTT.